This T cell receptor (beta chain) was retrieved from a study of T cells in women clearing cervical HPV infection. Study background: Women with histologically confirmed HPV16-related CIN3 or worse, 2 with invasive cancer, served as cases. Study conclusions and caveats: Cases and controls were distinguished at AUC 0.83 by richness and V genes. CIN3+ cases had significantly higher TCR richness than controls; evenness did not differ.

All donors had a single incident cervical HPV16 infection, not prevalent. CDR3 length equals 14 residues. In germline, CDR1 is SGHDT, CDR2 YYEEEE. V dropped 4 bases and J dropped 1; count of bases not matched to a gene: 2. Profiled with immunoSEQ multiplex PCR; TCRdb holds only in-frame clones, not every one. Recorded here are roughly 32,000 clones; the top ten clones represent roughly 4%. As to this clone: Antigen specificity is unknown. The read terminates 3 residues ahead of where the CDR3 ends, so the germline J gene completes it.

Sequences were obtained from blood buffy coat. V is TRBV5-6 and J is TRBJ1-5, with 7 bases matching TRBD1. This receptor was obtained from a woman aged 18-69 years with a cervical HPV16 infection that either progressed to CIN3+ or cleared (not recorded which). CDR3 bases read: TGTGCCAGCAGCAAGGACAGGAGCAATCAGCCC. This encodes CASSKDRSNQP. The CDR3 in its entirety is CASSKDRSNQPQHF.